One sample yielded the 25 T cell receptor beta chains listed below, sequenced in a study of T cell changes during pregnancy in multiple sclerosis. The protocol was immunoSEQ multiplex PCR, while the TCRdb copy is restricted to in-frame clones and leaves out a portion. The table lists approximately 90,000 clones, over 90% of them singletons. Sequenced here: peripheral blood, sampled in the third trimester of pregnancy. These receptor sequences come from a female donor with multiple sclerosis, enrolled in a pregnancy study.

CDR3 in DNA: TGTGCCAGCACCGAGCAGGCAGAGCAAGAGACCCAGTACTTC. Translation: CASTEQAEQETQYF. J is TRBJ2-5 and V is TRBV13, with unresolved D. Germline CDR1 PRHDT, CDR2 FYEKMQ (reference sequence). The CDR3 consists of 14 residues. The V and J ends lost 7 bases and 2 bases respectively, with 14 bases between them.

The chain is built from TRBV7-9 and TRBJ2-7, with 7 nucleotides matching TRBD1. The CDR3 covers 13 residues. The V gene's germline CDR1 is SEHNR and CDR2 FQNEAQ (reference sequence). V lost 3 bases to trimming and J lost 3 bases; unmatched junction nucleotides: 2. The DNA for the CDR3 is TGTGCCAGCAGCTTCAGACAGGGCTACGAGCAGTACTTC. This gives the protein CASSFRQGYEQYF.

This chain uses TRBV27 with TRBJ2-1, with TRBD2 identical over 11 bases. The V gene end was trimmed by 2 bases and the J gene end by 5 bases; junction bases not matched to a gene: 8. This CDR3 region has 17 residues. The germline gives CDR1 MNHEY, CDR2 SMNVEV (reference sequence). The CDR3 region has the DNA TGTGCCAGCAGTTTAGGTAGCGGGAGGGGGATTAACAATGAGCAGTTCTTC. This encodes CASSLGSGRGINNEQFF.

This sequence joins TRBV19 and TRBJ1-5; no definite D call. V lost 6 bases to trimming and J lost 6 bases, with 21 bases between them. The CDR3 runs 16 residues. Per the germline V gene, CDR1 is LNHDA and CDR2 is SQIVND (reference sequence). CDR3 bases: TGTGCCAGTAGCTACTCGACACCAGGCTCCCTTCAGCCCCAGCATTTT. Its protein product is CASSYSTPGSLQPQHF.

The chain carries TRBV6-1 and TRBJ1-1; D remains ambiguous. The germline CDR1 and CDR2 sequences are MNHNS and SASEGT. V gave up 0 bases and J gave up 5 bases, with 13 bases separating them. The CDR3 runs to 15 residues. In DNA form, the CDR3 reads TGTGCCAGCAGTGAAGCGCCGTTCGCGCCGACTGAAGCTTTCTTT. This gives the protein CASSEAPFAPTEAFF.

The DNA of the CDR3 is TGCGCCAGCAGTCCCCCTCCGGGGGTCCTCACTGAAGCTTTCTTT. It yields the protein CASSPPPGVLTEAFF. This chain connects TRBV10-2 to TRBJ1-1; D possibly corresponds to TRBD1 (5 bases). V was pared by 5 bases and J by 4 bases, with 17 bases between. In germline, CDR1 is WSHSY, CDR2 SAAADI. The CDR3 has 15 amino acids.

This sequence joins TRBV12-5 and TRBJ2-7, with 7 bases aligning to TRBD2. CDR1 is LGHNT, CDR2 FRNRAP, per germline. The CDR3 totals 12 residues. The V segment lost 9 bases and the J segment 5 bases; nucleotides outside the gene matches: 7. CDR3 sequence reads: CASRWGGNEQYF. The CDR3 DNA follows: TGTGCTAGCCGCTGGGGAGGGAACGAGCAGTACTTC.

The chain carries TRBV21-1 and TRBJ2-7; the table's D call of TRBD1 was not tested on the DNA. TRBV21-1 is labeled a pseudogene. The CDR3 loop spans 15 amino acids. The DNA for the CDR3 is TGTGCCAGGAGATTACAGGGGATTTCTTGTTACGAGCAGTACTTC. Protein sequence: CARRLQGISCYEQYF.

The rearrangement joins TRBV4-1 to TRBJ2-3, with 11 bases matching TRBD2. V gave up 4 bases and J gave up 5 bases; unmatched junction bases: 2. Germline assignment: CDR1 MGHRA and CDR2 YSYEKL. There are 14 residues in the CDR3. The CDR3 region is CASSLGLAGDTQYF. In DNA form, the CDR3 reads TGCGCCAGCAGCCTTGGACTAGCGGGAGATACGCAGTATTTT.

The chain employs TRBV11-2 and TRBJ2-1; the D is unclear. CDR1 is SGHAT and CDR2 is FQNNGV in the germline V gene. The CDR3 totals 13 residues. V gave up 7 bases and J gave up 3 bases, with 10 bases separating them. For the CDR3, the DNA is TGTGCCAGCACCACTACACGCTACAATGAGCAGTTCTTC. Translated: CASTTTRYNEQFF.

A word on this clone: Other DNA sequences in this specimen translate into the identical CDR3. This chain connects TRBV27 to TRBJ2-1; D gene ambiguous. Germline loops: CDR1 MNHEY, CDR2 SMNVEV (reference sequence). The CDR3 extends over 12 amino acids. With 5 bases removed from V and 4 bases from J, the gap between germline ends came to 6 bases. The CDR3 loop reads CASSPTYNEQFF. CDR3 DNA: TGTGCCAGCAGTCCTACTTACAATGAGCAGTTCTTC.

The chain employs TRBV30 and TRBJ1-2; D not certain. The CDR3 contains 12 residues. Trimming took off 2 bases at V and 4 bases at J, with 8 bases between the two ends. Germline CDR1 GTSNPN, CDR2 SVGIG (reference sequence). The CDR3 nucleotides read TGTGCCTGGAGTCAAAGCACCTATGGCTACACCTTC. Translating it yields CAWSQSTYGYTF.

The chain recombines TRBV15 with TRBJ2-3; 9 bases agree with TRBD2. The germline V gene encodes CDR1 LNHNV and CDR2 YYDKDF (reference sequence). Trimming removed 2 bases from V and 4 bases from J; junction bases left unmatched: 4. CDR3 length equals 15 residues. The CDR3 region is CATSRKGLAADTQYF. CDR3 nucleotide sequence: TGTGCCACCAGCAGAAAGGGACTAGCAGCAGATACGCAGTATTTT.

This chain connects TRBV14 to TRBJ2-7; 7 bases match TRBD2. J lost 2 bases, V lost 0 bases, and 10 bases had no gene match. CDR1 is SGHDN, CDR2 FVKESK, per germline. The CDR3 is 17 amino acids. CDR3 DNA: TGTGCCAGCAGCCAAGAAGCGGGGATGGCTTTAACCTACGAGCAGTACTTC. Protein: CASSQEAGMALTYEQYF.

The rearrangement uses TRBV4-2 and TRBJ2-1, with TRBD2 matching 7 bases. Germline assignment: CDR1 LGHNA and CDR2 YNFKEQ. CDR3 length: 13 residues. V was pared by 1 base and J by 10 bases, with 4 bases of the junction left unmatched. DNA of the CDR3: TGTGCCAGCAGCCAAGCGGGAGGTCGCGAGCAGTTCTTC. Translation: CASSQAGGREQFF.

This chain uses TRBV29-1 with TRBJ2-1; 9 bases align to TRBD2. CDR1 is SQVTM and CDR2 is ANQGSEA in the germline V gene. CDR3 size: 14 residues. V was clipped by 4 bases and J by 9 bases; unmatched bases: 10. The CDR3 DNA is TGCAGCGTTGTAGGATCTAGCGGGATGGGTGAGCAGTTCTTC. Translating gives CSVVGSSGMGEQFF.

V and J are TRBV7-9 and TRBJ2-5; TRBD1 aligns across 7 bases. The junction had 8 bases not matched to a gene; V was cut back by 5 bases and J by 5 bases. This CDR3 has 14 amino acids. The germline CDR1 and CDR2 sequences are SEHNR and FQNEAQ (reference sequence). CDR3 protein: CASSLTGPRETQYF. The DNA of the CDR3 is TGTGCCAGCAGCCTGACAGGGCCGCGGGAGACCCAGTACTTC.

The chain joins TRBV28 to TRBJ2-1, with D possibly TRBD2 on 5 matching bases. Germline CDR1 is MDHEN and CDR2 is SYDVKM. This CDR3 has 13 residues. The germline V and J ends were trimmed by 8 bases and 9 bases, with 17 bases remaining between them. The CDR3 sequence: CASDSLAPAEQFF. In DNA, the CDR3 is TGTGCCAGCGATAGCCTAGCTCCGGCTGAGCAGTTCTTC.

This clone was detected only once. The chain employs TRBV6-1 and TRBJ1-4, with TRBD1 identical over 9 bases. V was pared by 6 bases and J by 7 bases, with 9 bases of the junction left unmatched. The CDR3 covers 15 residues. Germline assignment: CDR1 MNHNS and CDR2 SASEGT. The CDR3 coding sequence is TGTGCCAGCAGACGTACAGGGGGCGAAGGTGAAAAACTGTTTTTT. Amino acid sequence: CASRRTGGEGEKLFF.

The CDR3 DNA reads as TGTGCCAGCAACATCGACAGGGCACACACCGGGGAGCTGTTTTTT. Residues: CASNIDRAHTGELFF. The rearrangement joins TRBV6-1 to TRBJ2-2; TRBD1 agrees at 7 bases. With 7 bases clipped from V and 3 bases from J, the junction kept 8 bases outside the gene matches. Germline V gives CDR1 MNHNS, CDR2 SASEGT. The CDR3 contains 15 residues.

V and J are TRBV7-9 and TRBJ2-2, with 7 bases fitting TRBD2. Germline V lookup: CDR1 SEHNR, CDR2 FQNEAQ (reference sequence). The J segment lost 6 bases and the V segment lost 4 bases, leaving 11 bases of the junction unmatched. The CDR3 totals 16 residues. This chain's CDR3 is CASSSRENGAPGELFF. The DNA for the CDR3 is TGTGCCAGCAGCTCGCGGGAGAATGGGGCACCCGGGGAGCTGTTTTTT.

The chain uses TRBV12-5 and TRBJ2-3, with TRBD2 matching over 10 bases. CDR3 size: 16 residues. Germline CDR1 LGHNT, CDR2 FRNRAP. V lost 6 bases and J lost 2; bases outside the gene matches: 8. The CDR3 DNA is TGTGCTAGTGGCTTCTCCCTAGCGGGAGTCACAGATACGCAGTATTTT. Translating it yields CASGFSLAGVTDTQYF.

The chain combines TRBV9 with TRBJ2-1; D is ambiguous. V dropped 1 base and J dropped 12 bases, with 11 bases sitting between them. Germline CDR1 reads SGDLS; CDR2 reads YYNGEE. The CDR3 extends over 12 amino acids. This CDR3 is CASSVTVLRQFF. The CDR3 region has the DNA TGTGCCAGCAGCGTAACGGTACTGAGGCAGTTCTTC.

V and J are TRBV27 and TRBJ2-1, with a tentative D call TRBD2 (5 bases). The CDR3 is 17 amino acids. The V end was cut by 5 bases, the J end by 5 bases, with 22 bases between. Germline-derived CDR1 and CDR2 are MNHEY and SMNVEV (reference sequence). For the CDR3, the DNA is TGTGCCAGCAGTGCGCCCGGTACGAGGGTTCGCAACAATGAGCAGTTCTTC. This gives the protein CASSAPGTRVRNNEQFF.

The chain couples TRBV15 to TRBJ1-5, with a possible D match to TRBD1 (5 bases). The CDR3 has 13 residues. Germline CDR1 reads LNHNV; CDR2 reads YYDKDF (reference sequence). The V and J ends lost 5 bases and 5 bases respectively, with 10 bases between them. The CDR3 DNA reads TGTGCCACCAGCCTTGGGGGGGATCAGCCCCAGCATTTT. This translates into CATSLGGDQPQHF.